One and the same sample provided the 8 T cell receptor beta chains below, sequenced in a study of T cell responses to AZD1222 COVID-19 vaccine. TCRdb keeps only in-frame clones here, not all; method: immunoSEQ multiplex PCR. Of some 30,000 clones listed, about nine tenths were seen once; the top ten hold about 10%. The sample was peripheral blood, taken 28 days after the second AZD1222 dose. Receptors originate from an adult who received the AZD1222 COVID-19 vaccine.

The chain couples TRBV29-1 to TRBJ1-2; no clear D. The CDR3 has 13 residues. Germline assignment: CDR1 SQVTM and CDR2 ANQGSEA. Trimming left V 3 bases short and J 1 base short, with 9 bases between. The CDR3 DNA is TGCAGCGTTGAGGGCGAGGGTAACTATGGCTACACCTTC. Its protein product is CSVEGEGNYGYTF.

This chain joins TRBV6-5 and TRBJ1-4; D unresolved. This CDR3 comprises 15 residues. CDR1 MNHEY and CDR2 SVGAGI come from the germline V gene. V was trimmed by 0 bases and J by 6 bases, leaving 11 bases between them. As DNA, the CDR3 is TGTGCCAGCAGTTACTCCGGACCGCCCGATGAAAAACTGTTTTTT. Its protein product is CASSYSGPPDEKLFF.

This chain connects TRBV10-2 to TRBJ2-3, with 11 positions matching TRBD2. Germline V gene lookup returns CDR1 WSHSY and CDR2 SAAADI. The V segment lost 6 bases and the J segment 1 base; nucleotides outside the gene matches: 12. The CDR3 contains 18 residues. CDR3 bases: TGCGCCAGCAGCCGATCTAGCGGGAGGTTTTATGGCACAGATACGCAGTATTTT. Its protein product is CASSRSSGRFYGTDTQYF.

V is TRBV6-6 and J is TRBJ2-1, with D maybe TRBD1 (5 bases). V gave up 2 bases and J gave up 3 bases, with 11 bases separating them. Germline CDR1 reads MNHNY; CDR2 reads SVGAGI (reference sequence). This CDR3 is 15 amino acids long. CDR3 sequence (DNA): TGTGCCAGCAGTTACGCAGGGCGAGACTACAATGAGCAGTTCTTC. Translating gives CASSYAGRDYNEQFF.

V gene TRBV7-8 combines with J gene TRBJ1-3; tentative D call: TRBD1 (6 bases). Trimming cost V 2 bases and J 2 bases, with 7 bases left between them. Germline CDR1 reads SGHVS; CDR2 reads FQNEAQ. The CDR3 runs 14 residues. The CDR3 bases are TGTGCCAGCAGCTTACCAGGGGCTGGAAACACCATATATTTT. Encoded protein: CASSLPGAGNTIYF.

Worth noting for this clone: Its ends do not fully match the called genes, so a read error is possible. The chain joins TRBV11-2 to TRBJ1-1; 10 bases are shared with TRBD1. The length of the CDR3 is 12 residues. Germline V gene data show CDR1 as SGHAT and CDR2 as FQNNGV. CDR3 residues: CASSPGTGAALF. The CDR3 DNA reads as TGTGCCAGCAGCCCCGGGACAGGGGCCGCACTTTTT.

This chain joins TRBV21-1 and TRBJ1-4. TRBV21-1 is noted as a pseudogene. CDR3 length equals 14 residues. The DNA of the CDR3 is TGTGCCAGCCGGGGGGGACGGTTTAATGAAAAACTGTTTTTT. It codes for CASRGGRFNEKLFF.

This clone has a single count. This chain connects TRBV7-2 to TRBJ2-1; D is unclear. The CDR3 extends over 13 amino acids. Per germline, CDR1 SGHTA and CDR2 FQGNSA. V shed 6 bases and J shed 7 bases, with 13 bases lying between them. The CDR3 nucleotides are TGTGCCAGCAGACGTTGGGATGATAATGAGCAGTTCTTC. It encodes CASRRWDDNEQFF.